Listed here are 6 T cell receptor beta chains from one sample, sequenced in a study of T cells in Graves' hyperthyroidism and ophthalmopathy. Template material for amplifying TCR beta CDR3 regions consisted of RNA transcripts. An initial round of RT-PCR targeting the TCR CDR3 relied on the HTBI primer set. TCRdb recomputed calls from the multiplex PCR reads with MiXCR, one row per CDR3 protein. The repertoire holds approximately 600,000 distinct CDR3 sequences, with less than 25% as singletons. The sample comprised blood. Receptor source: a young man with Graves' ophthalmopathy.

This clonotype was seen many times. This chain joins TRBV5-1 and TRBJ2-1; 16 positions agree with TRBD2. The CDR3 has 18 amino acids. After removal of 4 bases from V and 1 base from J, the junction contained 5 bases not matched to a gene. Germline CDR1 SGHRS, CDR2 YFSETQ. CDR3 loop: CASSPGTSGRVSYNEQFF. CDR3 in DNA: TGCGCCAGCAGCCCCGGGACTAGCGGGAGGGTATCCTACAATGAGCAGTTCTTC.

This sequence joins TRBV30 and TRBJ2-5; no reliable D call. Germline loops: CDR1 GTSNPN, CDR2 SVGIG (reference sequence). The CDR3 runs to 12 residues. Trimming removed 4 bases at V and 5 bases at J, with 11 bases between. In DNA, the CDR3 is TGTGCCTGGAAGGCCCCGGCGGAGACCCAGTACTTC. Its translation is CAWKAPAETQYF.

This clonotype was seen more than once but under ten times. This rearrangement joins TRBV7-9 to TRBJ2-1, with no clear D. Trimming took 5 bases from V and 14 from J, leaving 25 bases between them. Germline CDR1 reads SEHNR; CDR2 reads FQNEAQ (reference sequence). There are 15 residues in the CDR3. The DNA of the CDR3 is TGTGCCAGCAGCACTGCGGCGGATATCCGGGTCGACGAGTTCTTC. Translating gives CASSTAADIRVDEFF.

The CDR3 here is CASSLEADLTSYEQYF. CDR3 nucleotides: TGTGCCAGCAGCTTGGAAGCGGACCTCACCTCCTACGAGCAGTACTTC. The J gene is TRBJ2-7, the V gene TRBV7-6, with D perhaps TRBD2 (5 bases). V was clipped by 3 bases and J by 0 bases, with 15 bases between them. CDR3 length equals 16 residues. Per the germline V gene, CDR1 is SGHVS and CDR2 is FNYEAQ.

J is TRBJ2-1 and V is TRBV9; possible D gene TRBD1, 6 bases. Germline V CDR1 and CDR2: SGDLS, YYNGEE. V dropped 3 bases and J dropped 0 bases, with 10 bases sitting between them. This CDR3 spans 15 amino acids. The CDR3 DNA is TGTGCCAGCAGCGGAGAACAGGGCTCCTACAATGAGCAGTTCTTC. It yields the protein CASSGEQGSYNEQFF.

Ten or more counts support this clonotype. V is TRBV18 and J is TRBJ2-1; 11 nucleotides align to TRBD2. Germline assignment: CDR1 KGHSH and CDR2 LQKENI. V was clipped by 3 bases and J by 11 bases; unmatched bases: 6. This CDR3 has 14 amino acids. The DNA for the CDR3 is TGTGCCAGCTCACCGGAGACTAGCGGGGTCCAGCAGTTCTTC. Encoded protein: CASSPETSGVQQFF.